The subject of this entry is one T cell receptor (beta chain). This sample stems from a study of blood T cell repertoires in COVID-19. Background on the study: Specimens from acute and convalescent COVID-19 originated in the United States, Italy and Spain. In each case, the material was cDNA or gDNA derived from T cells, B-cell-depleted T cells, or PBMCs.

The CDR3 runs 16 residues. Germline V gene sequence: CDR1 SGHAT, CDR2 FQNNGV. V was clipped by 4 bases and J by 4 bases; unmatched bases: 7. In the authors' workflow: Amplifying reference gene primers gave estimates of nucleated cell counts. The method was immunoSEQ multiplex PCR; TCRdb's version includes in-frame clones alone and lacks a portion of them. The DNA gave D and trimming, while V, J and clone size come from that table. Of some 190,000 clones listed, 85% are singletons. The source is a woman older than 75 with acute or convalescent COVID-19. What was sequenced was peripheral blood. The chain recombines TRBV11-2 with TRBJ2-7; 13 positions agree with TRBD2. In DNA form, the CDR3 reads TGTGCCAGCAGCTGGACGAGGACTAGCGGGAGTTACGAGCAGTACTTC. Its translation is CASSWTRTSGSYEQYF.